This T cell receptor beta chain was observed in a study of T cell repertoires in cytomegalovirus infection. TCRdb reprocessed the reads with MiXCR, giving one entry per CDR3 protein. The sample has approximately 700,000 distinct CDR3 sequences, roughly 36% seen once. This CDR3 contains 14 residues. The germline V gene has CDR1 SGHDT and CDR2 YYEEEE. With 3 bases removed from V and 1 base from J, the gap between germline ends came to 10 bases. The chain has TRBV5-6 and TRBJ2-5; D tentatively fits TRBD1 or TRBD2 (5 bases each). This clonotype originated in a human donor in good health (CMV status not recorded). Some clones in this sample may be carry-over from other donors' samples. Sequencing used PBMCs. CDR3 region: CASSWGTSQETQYF. The CDR3 DNA is TGTGCCAGCAGCTGGGGGACGTCCCAAGAGACCCAGTACTTC.